The entry below describes one TCR beta chain. Its antigen is not known. This specimen belongs to a study of cytomegalovirus exposure and HLA in healthy donors. The protocol was immunoSEQ multiplex PCR, while the TCRdb copy is restricted to in-frame clones and leaves out a portion. The sample holds 100,000 to 150,000 clones, 70% to 90% seen once. The germline CDR1 and CDR2 sequences are GTSNPN and SVGIG (reference sequence). The CDR3 contains 16 residues. The ends lost 6 bases at V and 4 bases at J; junction bases unmatched: 14. Study findings and constraints: Researchers catalogued roughly 150 TCR beta chains as cytomegalovirus-associated.

The clonotype was recovered from a woman aged 18-29 years in good health and CMV-seronegative. The chain uses TRBV30 and TRBJ2-3; 9 bases map to TRBD2. The specimen was PBMCs. The CDR3 bases are TGTGCCTGCACGTCGTGGGGCGGGGGGGCCGCAGATACGCAGTATTTT. Translation gives CACTSWGGGAADTQYF.